This record concerns one T cell receptor beta chain sequence. What it binds is unknown. With 6 bases clipped from V and 0 bases from J, the junction kept 13 bases outside the gene matches. Germline values: CDR1 SQVTM, CDR2 ANQGSEA. The length of the CDR3 is 16 residues. This specimen belongs to a study of Graves' ophthalmopathy and Graves' hyperthyroidism. Study at large: Ophthalmopathy not arising within 18 months of follow-up defined hyperthyroidism as stable. Overall study findings and caveats: The model predicted ophthalmopathy progression with about 70% sensitivity and 72.22% specificity. The majority of expanded thyroid clonotypes above 0.001 frequency also occurred in blood.

Amplifying from RNA transcripts, the study obtained TCR beta CDR3 regions. A first-round RT-PCR used HTBI primers, followed by a second-round multiplex PCR. Each CDR3 protein gets one entry after TCRdb re-called the multiplex PCR reads with MiXCR. The sample gives approximately 1.2 million distinct CDR3 sequences, about 36% of which show up once; over 8.5% is in the top ten. If patients had other autoimmune diseases, uncontrolled infections, pregnancy or lactation, they were excluded. The TCR originated in an adult man with Graves' hyperthyroidism. Input material: peripheral blood or thyroid tissue (not recorded which). The chain combines TRBV29-1 with TRBJ2-7; 8 bases are a match to TRBD2. CDR3 coding DNA: TGCAGCGTCACCCGGGGGGGCCGGGGGACCTCCTACGAGCAGTACTTC. It yields the protein CSVTRGGRGTSYEQYF.